This TCR beta chain was sequenced during a study of shared clonotypes between healthy human individuals (TCRdb year 2020). Some background on the complete study: Two women and a few men aged 18 to 49 years were included in the cohort. The study deeply sequenced blood TCR repertoires of about five healthy adults to estimate repertoire size and the extent of clonotype sharing between individuals. Each donor's leukapheresis produced roughly between about 0.8 and 8.9 billion PBMCs. Different laboratories and diverse techniques were used to prepare libraries and sequence TCR repertoires, to increase sequencing depth and limit assay-specific biases. For each donor, CD4 naive and CD4 memory were each given three plates, CD8 naive was given two plates, and CD8 memory was given one plate. Study-level results and caveats: Pairwise subsampling led to the expectation that sequencing depth would affect the degree of clonotype sharing among donors. The small number of donors limited the genetic and exposure-history diversity represented. Only blood was sampled, and tissue TCR repertoires likely differ from those in blood. When a handful of donors were compared, the shared fraction of clonotypes was roughly 4.8% for naive CD4, around 3.5% for naive CD8, roughly 2.5% for memory CD4, and less than 0.45% for memory CD8. Even with the large sequencing depth, rarefaction of the sorted-subset datasets indicated that sequencing was incomplete. Compared with non-shared clonotypes, the clonotypes found in all four sorted-subset donors had higher generation probabilities. Estimated clonotype richness was generally larger for naive than for memory subsets.

The donors were healthy, HIV-negative adults who had no recently reported acute infections or vaccinations. Every donor was a Caucasian adult residing in Nashville, Tennessee, USA. CD4+ T cells were enriched by magnetic negative selection, after which naive cells were positively selected on CD45RA and the negative fraction was taken as the memory subset. Blood was collected by leukapheresis, and PBMCs were isolated by Ficoll-Histopaque density gradient centrifugation and then cryopreserved in liquid nitrogen vapor phase. Purity and quantity of every magnetically sorted T cell population were checked by analytical flow cytometry. Each sorted fraction had its genomic DNA isolated and then quantified by UV absorbance on a Nanodrop 2000c. Using the deep immunoSEQ assay, multiplex PCR amplified TCR CDR3 regions from genomic DNA. Genomic DNA extracted from each cell subset was distributed evenly over all wells of several immunoSEQ 96-well plates, and each plate served as one replicate. For sorted subsets, each replicate PCR was loaded with around 200 ng genomic DNA, equivalent to 30,000 or so T cell genomes. Purified libraries were quantified with a Qubit 3.0 fluorometer, sized on a Bioanalyzer 2100, and re-quantified with the KAPA Library Quantification kit. Every immunoSEQ 96-well plate was sequenced on a dedicated single-read 150-cycle Illumina NextSeq 550 flow cell. The study's own analysis went as follows. Because only junctional sequences without quality scores were contained in the immunoSEQ output, filtering matching that applied to full-length reads could not be performed. Sequences were annotated with PyIR, a Python wrapper for IgBLAST v1.9, using IMGT germline references to assign V/J genes and CDR3. Reads were removed for weak V/J assignments (E-value above 1e-6), missing CDR3, stop codons, out-of-frame junctions, or ambiguous translated residues. V3J clonotypes were defined by identical inferred V gene, J gene, and CDR3 amino acid sequence. The percentage overlap between two repertoires was calculated by dividing the number of shared unique clonotypes by the size of the smaller repertoire. RTK rarefaction, the Chao1 estimator, and Recon v2.1 estimates of unobserved clonotypes were used to assess repertoire richness. OLGA was used to compute generation probabilities for all TCRbeta clonotypes that the gDNA method yielded from a few donors. TCRdb limited this immuneACCESS table to in-frame rearrangements with V and J called. A share of clones is missing; checked studies link under half to unresolved V genes, and the rest is unexplained. D and trimming were read from the DNA, whereas the V and J calls and clone size are those reported in that table. This sample has approximately 1.5 million clones in its table, and roughly 98% of those were observed once. The ten largest clones capture less than 0.55% of the sample.

The cysteine opens and the phenylalanine closes a CDR3 of 14 amino acids. Only the CDR3 DNA stays, 42 bases, in frame from base 1. Relative to germline, V is 2 bases shorter and J is 3 bases shorter, with 12 bases between their ends. The germline V gene supplies CDR1 SGHDT and CDR2 YYEEEE. A note on this clone: The antigen this receptor binds is unknown. The input lacks base qualities; no much larger clone sits a single base away.

The sequence came from a man aged 25 to 45 in good health. Specimen: naive CD4+ T cells sorted from blood. Explained via the paper, the cell subset or site label denotes: CD45RA+ positively selected. The chain is assembled from TRBV5-6 and TRBJ2-7; TRBD1 is possibly the D segment (5 matching bases). The DNA reads as follows: TGTGCCAGCAGCTTTCCCAGCAGGGACTACGAGCAGTACTTC. Translated, it reads CASSFPSRDYEQYF.